The 17 T cell receptor beta chains below come from one sample, sequenced in a study of CD8+CD57+ T cells in acquired aplastic anemia. Those patients picked for sequencing had displayed CD8+CD57+ cell expansion on flow cytometry. The template for TCR beta VDJ and CDR3 sequence profiling was genomic DNA. TCRdb reprocessed the reads via MiXCR and lists one record per CDR3 protein. In the table there are 200,000 to 250,000 distinct CDR3 sequences, 60% to 80% of which are singletons. Sequences were obtained from sorted CD4+, CD8+, or CD8+CD57+ T cells (not recorded which) from PBMCs. These receptors were taken from a human donor with aplastic anemia.

The chain combines TRBV19 with TRBJ1-2; D may be TRBD1 (5 bases). V shed 6 bases and J shed 1 base, with 9 bases lying between them. Germline CDR1 LNHDA, CDR2 SQIVND (reference sequence). This CDR3 has 13 amino acids. The CDR3 sequence is CASRQGLNYGYTF. The CDR3 DNA is TGTGCCAGTAGGCAGGGCCTTAACTATGGCTACACCTTC.

The CDR3 protein is CASSSGTSGDYNEQFF. DNA of the CDR3: TGTGCCAGCAGCTCAGGGACTAGCGGGGACTACAATGAGCAGTTCTTC. The chain has TRBV9 and TRBJ2-1, with 13 bases that match TRBD2. The V gene end was trimmed by 4 bases and the J gene end by 3 bases; junction bases not matched to a gene: 4. This CDR3 region has 16 residues. Germline V gives CDR1 SGDLS, CDR2 YYNGEE.

V is TRBV5-1 and J is TRBJ1-4; D is uncertain. CDR3 length: 15 residues. Trimming took 4 bases from V and 9 from J, leaving 19 bases between them. Per germline, CDR1 SGHRS and CDR2 YFSETQ. CDR3 residues: CASSDLEEVVKKLFF. CDR3 nucleotide sequence: TGCGCCAGCAGCGACTTGGAGGAGGTCGTGAAAAAACTGTTTTTT.

The chain couples TRBV7-8 to TRBJ1-5; D is possibly TRBD1 (5 bases). V gave up 5 bases and J gave up 7 bases, with 15 bases separating them. Germline lookup yields CDR1 SGHVS and CDR2 FQNEAQ. The CDR3 consists of 14 residues. The CDR3 sequence: CASSPKRGGQPQHF. The CDR3 region has the DNA TGTGCCAGCAGCCCCAAACGTGGGGGGCAGCCCCAGCATTTT.

The chain is built from TRBV7-9 and TRBJ2-7; D remains ambiguous. Trimming removed 1 base from V and 4 bases from J, with 14 bases in between. Germline CDR1 reads SEHNR; CDR2 reads FQNEAQ (reference sequence). CDR3 size: 15 residues. In DNA, the CDR3 is TGTGCCAGCAGCTTAGATTTGTTGACGGAGTACGAGCAGTACTTC. Amino acids: CASSLDLLTEYEQYF.

Only a few counts were recorded for this clonotype. One end of the junction fails to match germline, which may point to a read error. The chain couples TRBV27 to TRBJ2-7, with TRBD2 matching 7 bases. The CDR3 is 17 amino acids. The germline V gene encodes CDR1 MNHEY and CDR2 SMNVEV (reference sequence). CDR3 region: CASSNYGTNGPPYEQYF. CDR3 DNA sequence: TGCGCCAGCAGTAATTACGGGACTAACGGTCCTCCTTACGAGCAGTACTTC.

The CDR3 bases are TGTGCCAGCAGCTCGGGACGGACTTACTACGAGCAGTACTTC. Translated: CASSSGRTYYEQYF. This chain links TRBV7-1 with TRBJ2-7; D may be TRBD1 or TRBD2 (5 bases each). TRBV7-1 is treated as an ORF (open reading frame) with a function not yet certain. The CDR3 length is 14 residues. V lost 3 bases, J lost 3 bases, and 12 bases lay in between.

The chain employs TRBV5-5 and TRBJ1-6; no definite D call. This CDR3 is 12 amino acids long. Germline loops: CDR1 SGHKS, CDR2 YYEKEE (reference sequence). V dropped 1 base and J dropped 10 bases, with 6 bases sitting between them. The CDR3 bases are TGTGCCAGCAGCTTGACCGGATCACCCCTCCACTTT. This encodes CASSLTGSPLHF.

In regard to this clonotype: Relative to the germline gene, one junction end is altered; a read error may explain this. The V and J genes are TRBV24-1 and TRBJ1-2; TRBD1 matches 8 bases. The CDR3 has 15 residues. The germline V gene has CDR1 KGHDR and CDR2 SFDVKD. CDR3 sequence: CATSDSWQGAGGYTF. The DNA for the CDR3 is TGCGCCACCAGCGACTCTTGGCAGGGGGCAGGTGGCTACACCTTC.

This clonotype was seen a handful of times. The rearrangement links TRBV7-8 to TRBJ1-1; possibly TRBD1 for D (6 bases). The CDR3 sequence is 14 residues long. Germline CDR1 and CDR2: SGHVS and FQNEAQ. With 5 bases removed from V and 4 bases from J, the gap between germline ends came to 14 bases. CDR3 nucleotide sequence: TGTGCCAGCAGCACATACAGGGAGACCACTGAAGCTTTCTTT. This encodes CASSTYRETTEAFF.

The chain joins TRBV10-3 to TRBJ2-7; 12 nucleotides align to TRBD2. Per germline, CDR1 ENHRY and CDR2 SYGVKD. Unmatched junction bases numbered 4, after V lost 6 bases and J lost 4 bases. The CDR3 loop spans 14 amino acids. The CDR3 nucleotides are TGTGCCATCAGGACTAGCGGGAGTGCGTACGAGCAGTACTTC. It encodes CAIRTSGSAYEQYF.

The CDR3 nucleotides are TGCGCCAGCAGCCCCGGGGTCTGGGGATTTTACGACGAGCAGTACTTC. Amino acids: CASSPGVWGFYDEQYF. This sequence joins TRBV4-1 and TRBJ2-7; a weak D match, TRBD2 (5 bases). Germline V gives CDR1 MGHRA, CDR2 YSYEKL. Trimming removed 4 bases at V and 5 bases at J, with 21 bases between. This CDR3 spans 16 amino acids.

The V gene is TRBV7-9, the J gene TRBJ2-7, with D tentatively TRBD2 (5 bases). Per the germline V gene, CDR1 is SEHNR and CDR2 is FQNEAQ (reference sequence). Trimming removed 4 bases at V and 0 bases at J, with 16 bases between. The CDR3 has 16 residues. DNA of the CDR3: TGTGCCAGCAGCTGGGGTGGAAGAGGGAACTCCTACGAGCAGTACTTC. It encodes CASSWGGRGNSYEQYF.

This clonotype was observed a few times. The chain employs TRBV24-1 and TRBJ1-1, with D unclear. There are 14 residues in the CDR3. Per germline, CDR1 KGHDR and CDR2 SFDVKD. Trimming left V 3 bases short and J 5 bases short, with 12 bases between. The CDR3 loop reads CATSDPGKGTEAFF. CDR3 sequence (DNA): TGTGCCACCAGTGATCCCGGGAAGGGTACTGAAGCTTTCTTT.

This clonotype occurred many times. The genes are TRBV10-1 and TRBJ2-7; TRBD2 is a possible D gene (5 bases). The germline CDR1 and CDR2 sequences are WNHNN and SYGVQD (reference sequence). CDR3 length equals 13 residues. The V end lost 8 bases, the J end lost 1 base, and 12 bases lay between the germline ends. Here the CDR3 reads CASPLTGSYEQYF. The CDR3 coding sequence is TGCGCCAGCCCTCTGACGGGATCCTACGAGCAGTACTTC.

This clonotype was seen many times. This chain connects TRBV6-5 to TRBJ1-2; D possibly corresponds to TRBD1 (5 bases). V was shortened by 6 bases and J by 3 bases, with 8 bases between the two germline ends. The germline V gene encodes CDR1 MNHEY and CDR2 SVGAGI. The CDR3 loop spans 12 amino acids. The CDR3 region is CASSGTDYGYTF. The CDR3 bases are TGTGCCAGCAGCGGGACTGACTATGGCTACACCTTC.

The CDR3 DNA reads TGTGCCAGCAGCCGTAGCGGGGGGTACAATGAGCAGTTCTTC. It specifies CASSRSGGYNEQFF. The chain joins TRBV7-2 to TRBJ2-1; TRBD2 matches at 10 bases. CDR3 length: 14 residues. J lost 4 bases, V lost 5 bases, and 2 bases had no gene match. Germline lookup yields CDR1 SGHTA and CDR2 FQGNSA.